The clone carrying this T cell receptor beta chain was detected ten times or more. Its target is not known. The sample originates from a study of human T cells and chemical hapten exposure. Sample time point: patch test 2, 6 weeks after DPC sensitization. Described treatment: therapeutic diphenylcyclopropenone sensitization with weekly scalp DPC. Study findings and constraints: High-frequency TCRs, those above 1 in 1000, stayed the same after DPC sensitization.

The V gene's germline CDR1 is LGHNA and CDR2 YNFKEQ. The CDR3 consists of 15 residues. V gave up 0 bases and J gave up 2 bases, with 11 bases separating them. TCRdb re-called the RACE reads with MiXCR, one entry per CDR3 protein. This sample has about 94,000 distinct CDR3 sequences, with 7.5% to 10% found just once. The TCR was taken from a middle-aged woman with alopecia areata. Some clones in this sample may be carry-over from other donors' samples. The chain carries TRBV4-2 and TRBJ2-7; tentative D call: TRBD2 (5 bases). Sequenced material: whole blood, taken in connection with sensitization to the hapten diphenylcyclopropenone (DPC). The CDR3: CASSQEGSGTYEQYF. The CDR3 DNA sequence: TGTGCCAGCAGCCAAGAGGGGAGCGGTACCTACGAGCAGTACTTC.